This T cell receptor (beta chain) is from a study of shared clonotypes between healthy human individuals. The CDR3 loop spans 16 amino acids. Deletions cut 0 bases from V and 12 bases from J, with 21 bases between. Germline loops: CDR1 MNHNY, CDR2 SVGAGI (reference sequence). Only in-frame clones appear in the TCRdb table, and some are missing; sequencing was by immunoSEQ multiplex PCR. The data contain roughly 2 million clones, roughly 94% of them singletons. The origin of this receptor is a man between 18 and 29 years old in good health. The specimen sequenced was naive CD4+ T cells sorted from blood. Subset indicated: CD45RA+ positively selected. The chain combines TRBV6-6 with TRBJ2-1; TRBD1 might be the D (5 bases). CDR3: CASSYSPAGQGKGQFF. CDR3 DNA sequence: TGTGCCAGCAGTTACTCCCCCGCTGGGCAGGGAAAGGGGCAGTTCTTC.